The 18 T cell receptor beta chains in this list originate from one sample, sequenced in a study of shared clonotypes between healthy human individuals. Using immunoSEQ multiplex PCR, the repertoire was profiled, and TCRdb retains in-frame clones only, with some absent. The table records about a million clones, 70% to 80% of them present only once. The sequenced sample consisted of memory CD4+ T cells from PBMCs. Subset of the sample: CD45RA-negative fraction. These receptors were collected from a man younger than 35 in good health. Some clones in this sample may be carry-over from other donors' samples.

This clone was counted once. The chain is built from TRBV4-1 and TRBJ2-6; no definite D call. The CDR3 is 15 amino acids. CDR1 is MGHRA and CDR2 is YSYEKL in the germline V gene. The ends were cut back, 1 base at V and 4 bases at J, with 8 bases in the middle. CDR3 region: CASSQGRSGANVLTF. The CDR3 DNA is TGCGCCAGCAGCCAAGGGCGATCCGGGGCCAACGTCCTGACTTTC.

The chain recombines TRBV29-1 with TRBJ1-3; D call uncertain. The CDR3 has 14 amino acids. CDR1 SQVTM and CDR2 ANQGSEA come from the germline V gene. Between the trimmed V and J ends, which lost 4 bases and 0 bases, there was a span of 10 bases. This chain's CDR3 is CSVGQPSSGNTIYF. The CDR3 DNA reads TGCAGCGTTGGGCAACCCAGCTCTGGAAACACCATATATTTT.

Concerning this clone itself: The sample carries other DNA sequences with the same CDR3. The rearrangement links TRBV5-5 to TRBJ1-5; 8 nucleotides match TRBD1. Germline CDR1 reads SGHKS; CDR2 reads YYEKEE (reference sequence). The CDR3 is 15 amino acids. V trimming: 1 base; J trimming: 1 base; junction bases outside the gene matches: 1. The CDR3: CASSLQGASNQPQHF. DNA for the CDR3: TGTGCCAGCAGCTTGCAGGGGGCAAGCAATCAGCCCCAGCATTTT.

Comments on this clone: The same CDR3 is also encoded by other DNA sequences in this sample. The chain combines TRBV20-1 with TRBJ1-1; D is unclear. The germline V and J ends were trimmed by 2 bases and 5 bases, with 6 bases remaining between them. Germline-derived CDR1 and CDR2 are DFQATT and SNEGSKA (reference sequence). The CDR3 runs 11 residues. The CDR3 nucleotides are TGCAGTGCTAGACGGGATACTGAAGCTTTCTTT. As protein: CSARRDTEAFF.

This sequence joins TRBV29-1 and TRBJ2-1; TRBD2 matches at 11 bases. The CDR3 is 14 amino acids. Germline CDR1 SQVTM, CDR2 ANQGSEA. With 7 bases clipped from V and 5 bases from J, the junction kept 7 bases outside the gene matches. CDR3 sequence: CSGRLAGLNNEQFF. The CDR3 DNA reads TGCAGCGGACGACTAGCGGGGCTGAACAATGAGCAGTTCTTC.

This chain connects TRBV27 to TRBJ2-7; D is uncertain. The CDR3 is 14 residues long. Germline V gene sequence: CDR1 MNHEY, CDR2 SMNVEV (reference sequence). Trimming cost V 5 bases and J 8 bases, with 19 bases left between them. The CDR3 DNA is TGTGCCAGCAGTCCGCGTCCGGAGTTTGGAAAGCAGTACTTC. It yields the protein CASSPRPEFGKQYF.

This chain links TRBV6-5 with TRBJ1-1, with D unclear. From germline, CDR1 is MNHEY and CDR2 SVGAGI. V lost 6 bases to trimming and J lost 7 bases, with 15 bases between them. The CDR3 covers 13 residues. The CDR3 DNA sequence: TGTGCCAGCAGAGACGACATAATCGGTGAAGCTTTCTTT. It is translated as CASRDDIIGEAFF.

In the case of this clone: The sample has other DNA sequences that encode this CDR3 too. J is TRBJ2-3 and V is TRBV2, with TRBD2 matching 9 bases. Unmatched junction bases numbered 6, after V lost 5 bases and J lost 0 bases. CDR1 and CDR2 from the germline V gene are SNHLY and FYNNEI. CDR3 size: 16 residues. The CDR3 DNA sequence: TGTGCCAGCAGTCCCTTGGCGGGAGGGAGCACAGATACGCAGTATTTT. This sequence encodes CASSPLAGGSTDTQYF.

The chain joins TRBV7-3 to TRBJ2-1, with D maybe TRBD2 (7 bases). Trimming cost V 1 base and J 4 bases, with 17 bases left between them. Looked up from germline, CDR1 is SGHTA and CDR2 is FQGTGA. This CDR3 comprises 17 residues. As DNA, the CDR3 is TGTGCCAGCAGCTTAAACCGCCCGGGGGGCGGTTACAATGAGCAGTTCTTC. It codes for CASSLNRPGGGYNEQFF.

The genes are TRBV9 and TRBJ1-2; D is unclear. Germline assignment: CDR1 SGDLS and CDR2 YYNGEE. V was clipped by 6 bases and J by 5 bases, with 11 bases between them. CDR3 length: 12 residues. Written as DNA, the CDR3 is TGTGCCAGCAACTCTAGAGCTTATGGCTACACCTTC. Translated: CASNSRAYGYTF. The full variable domain, completed using reference TRBV9 and TRBJ1-2, is DSGVTQTPKHLITATGQRVTLRCSPRSGDLSVYWYQQSLDQGLQFLIQYYNGEERAKGNILERFSAQQFPDLHSELNLSSLELGDSALYFCASNSRAYGYTFGSGTRLTVV.

V usage is TRBV28 and J usage is TRBJ1-3; D might be TRBD1 (6 bases). V was trimmed by 5 bases and J by 4 bases, leaving 15 bases between them. CDR1 is MDHEN, CDR2 SYDVKM, per germline. The CDR3 sequence is 15 residues long. In DNA, the CDR3 is TGTGCCAGCAGTGCCCCAGGGGTGGGGGGAAACACCATATATTTT. This translates into CASSAPGVGGNTIYF.

This clone was seen a few times. V gene TRBV2 combines with J gene TRBJ1-1, with a weak D call TRBD1 (6 bases). The germline V and J ends were trimmed by 6 bases and 8 bases, with 16 bases remaining between them. The CDR3 has 13 residues. Germline-derived CDR1 and CDR2 are SNHLY and FYNNEI. The CDR3 nucleotides read TGTGCCAGCAGAAGGGGGATGAGATTAGAAGCTTTCTTT. Translation gives CASRRGMRLEAFF.

This clone turned up a few times. This rearrangement joins TRBV7-9 to TRBJ2-3; 7 bases fit TRBD2. The CDR3 spans 16 residues. The J segment lost 0 bases and the V segment lost 4 bases, leaving 7 bases of the junction unmatched. CDR1 SEHNR and CDR2 FQNEAQ come from the germline V gene (reference sequence). The CDR3 DNA sequence: TGTGCCAGCAGCTCCCCTGGGGGGGAAAGCACAGATACGCAGTATTTT. Translating it yields CASSSPGGESTDTQYF.

The V gene is TRBV6-5, the J gene TRBJ1-3; D is unresolved. The germline V gene encodes CDR1 MNHEY and CDR2 SVGAGI. Trimming took off 0 bases at V and 0 bases at J, with 6 bases between the two ends. The CDR3 length is 15 residues. The CDR3 sequence: CASSYSRNSGNTIYF. CDR3 nucleotide sequence: TGTGCCAGCAGTTACTCCCGGAACTCTGGAAACACCATATATTTT.

This chain joins TRBV10-3 and TRBJ2-3, with D hard to call. V gave up 7 bases and J gave up 1 base, with 9 bases separating them. Germline-derived CDR1 and CDR2 are ENHRY and SYGVKD. The CDR3 totals 13 residues. The CDR3 here is CAITAARTDTQYF. The DNA for the CDR3 is TGTGCCATCACAGCCGCCCGCACAGATACGCAGTATTTT.

This chain joins TRBV5-6 and TRBJ2-3, with D perhaps given as TRBD1 or TRBD2 (5 bases each). V lost 4 bases, J lost 4 bases, and 13 bases lay in between. Germline V gives CDR1 SGHDT, CDR2 YYEEEE. CDR3 length: 14 amino acids. The CDR3 nucleotides are TGTGCCAGCAGCCTTGAGGGGAGTCCAGATACGCAGTATTTT. Translated: CASSLEGSPDTQYF. The full variable domain, its missing parts supplied by reference TRBV5-6 and TRBJ2-3, is DAGVTQSPTHLIKTRGQQVTLRCSPKSGHDTVSWYQQALGQGPQFIFQYYEEEERQRGNFPDRFSGHQFPNYSSELNVNALLLGDSALYLCASSLEGSPDTQYFGPGTRLTVL.

V and J are TRBV25-1 and TRBJ1-2; 9 bases agree with TRBD1. The CDR3 extends over 14 amino acids. V was pared by 4 bases and J by 5 bases, with 5 bases of the junction left unmatched. Germline CDR1 and CDR2: MGHDK and SYGVNS. The CDR3 DNA follows: TGTGCCAGCAGTGGTGCGGGACAGGGATATGGCTACACCTTC. Protein product: CASSGAGQGYGYTF.

The rearrangement links TRBV27 to TRBJ1-1; 9 nucleotides align to TRBD1. The CDR3 spans 13 residues. With V trimmed by 8 bases and J by 8 bases, 9 bases remained unmatched. Per germline, CDR1 MNHEY and CDR2 SMNVEV (reference sequence). The CDR3 DNA follows: TGTGCCAGCCGAAGGATGGGGACAGGGGAAGCTTTCTTT. It encodes CASRRMGTGEAFF.